This T cell receptor (beta chain) appears in the sequencing data of a study of T cell responses to AZD1222 COVID-19 vaccine (dated by TCRdb to the early 2020s). General notes on the study: AZD1222 recipients whose second dose came at about 4 weeks and those whose second dose came at about 12 weeks were combined into one group, since spike-specific TCR depth and breadth did not differ between the two schedules. Trial participants were enrolled into age subgroups of 18-55, 56-69 and 70-plus years, which contained approximately 150, 28 and 58 TCR-sequenced participants, respectively. A total of under 250 trial participants underwent TCR sequencing, of whom nearly 210 had received two doses of AZD1222 and around 25 had received two doses of the MenACWY control vaccine. On the study overall, not on this receptor specifically: Because no day 14 peak-response samples were available, the repertoires could be characterized only after the peak T cell response. Vaccine-associated CD4 TCRs spanned the whole spike protein, with dominant responses in regions 160-218 and 743-854. In the small 56-69-year group, the increase in depth fell short of significance, most likely because of low power. Epitopes outside the regions mutated in the B.1.351 and B.1.1.7 variants were reportedly recognized by nearly half of the unique spike-specific TCRs. A significant rise in spike-specific TCR breadth and depth was observed after two AZD1222 doses relative to day 0 and relative to MenACWY recipients. Participants were mostly white British and included more females than males, and it was suggested by the authors that clonal diversity may have been underestimated. Only five or six AZD1222 recipients were SARS-CoV-2 seropositive at baseline, limiting conclusions about previously exposed vaccinees.

The CDR3 regions of human TCRbeta chains were subjected to immunosequencing. For the original study's pipeline: Repertoire TCRs were matched against a reference library of SARS-CoV-2-specific TCRs generated with the MIRA antigen-specificity platform. Breadth meant the fraction of unique TCRs that were SARS-CoV-2-associated, whereas depth meant the fraction of total T cells that were SARS-CoV-2-associated. Using the MIRA data, every spike-specific TCR was mapped to the spike region that the TCR reacted to and assigned to either a CD4 or a CD8 class. Log10-transformed breadth and depth values were compared by one-way ANOVA with Sidak's multiple comparisons tests. The clones in this table, taken by TCRdb from immuneACCESS, are in-frame only. Not every clone is retained; where verified, under half of the shortfall comes from an unresolved V gene, and the cause of the rest is unknown. The V and J calls and clone size were taken over from that table, and D and trimming were inferred from the DNA. The sample includes around 99,000 clones, with 88% observed a single time. Approximately 17% of the sample is in the top ten clones.

In the paper's terms, the time point label means: baseline before first vaccination. Samples from vaccinated people were obtained from the UK trials COV001 and COV002, which included a single-blind randomized controlled phase 2/3 trial of AZD1222 (ChAdOx1 nCoV-19) in healthy adults. Trial participant PBMC samples were collected at day 0 and day 28 after the second dose for TCRbeta chain sequencing. V drops 4 bases and J drops 4 bases, leaving 14 bases in between. Via the germline V gene, CDR1 is SGDLS and CDR2 YYNGEE. Taken from cysteine to phenylalanine, the CDR3 has 14 residues. Only the CDR3 region is kept as DNA, spanning 42 bases read in frame from base 1. In regard to this clone: It lacks a known antigen. Within one base of it there is no much larger clone, and no base qualities were kept.

The specimen was peripheral blood, collected on day 0 of AZD1222 vaccination. The TCR originated in an adult in good health. In this chain, TRBV9 is recombined with TRBJ2-5, with a weak D call of TRBD2 (6 bases match). DNA sequence: TGTGCCAGCAGCCCCCGGGGGACCGGAGAGACCCAGTACTTC. Translated, this gives CASSPRGTGETQYF.